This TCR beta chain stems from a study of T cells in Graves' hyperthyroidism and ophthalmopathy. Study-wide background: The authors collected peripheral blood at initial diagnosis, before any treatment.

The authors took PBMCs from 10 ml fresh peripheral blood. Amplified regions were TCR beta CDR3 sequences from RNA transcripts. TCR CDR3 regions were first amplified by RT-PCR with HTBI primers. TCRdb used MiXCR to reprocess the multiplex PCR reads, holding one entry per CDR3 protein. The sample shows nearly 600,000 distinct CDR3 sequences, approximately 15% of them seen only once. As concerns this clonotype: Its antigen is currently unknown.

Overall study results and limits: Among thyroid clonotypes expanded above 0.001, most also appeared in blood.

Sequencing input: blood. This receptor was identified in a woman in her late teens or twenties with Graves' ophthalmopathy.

The CDR3 bases are TGCAGTGCTAATAGCAGCCCTGGTGGGACCGGGGAGCTGTTTTTT. Protein product: CSANSSPGGTGELFF. J is TRBJ2-2 and V is TRBV20-1; D unresolved. The V end lost 4 bases, the J end lost 5 bases, and 17 bases lay between the germline ends. Germline assignment: CDR1 DFQATT and CDR2 SNEGSKA (reference sequence). CDR3 size: 15 residues.